This T cell receptor beta chain originates from a study of T cell repertoires in ileal Crohn's disease. Study-wide points: Active smokers at surgery had more clonal expansions than non-smokers. Compared with CD4 T cells, sorted CD8 cells carried more expanded clones.

On this clone: The antigen remains unidentified.

The CDR3 is 14 residues long. CDR1 and CDR2 (germline): MNHEY, SVGAGI. V dropped 2 bases and J dropped 1; count of bases not matched to a gene: 1. Adults with ileal or ileocolonic Crohn's disease and an indication for resection were eligible. The protocol was immunoSEQ multiplex PCR, while the TCRdb copy is restricted to in-frame clones and leaves out a portion. Of roughly 7,000 clones in the sample, around 93% are singletons; the top ten hold about 1.6%. Specimen: ileal tissue. This chain joins TRBV6-5 and TRBJ1-1; 7 bases agree with TRBD1. The receptor's source is an adult with Crohn's disease. The CDR3 DNA reads as TGTGCCAGCAGTTACGCAGGGGGGAACACTGAAGCTTTCTTT. Amino acids: CASSYAGGNTEAFF.